A single sample is the source of the 20 T cell receptor beta chains below, sequenced in a study of T cells in localized non-small cell lung cancer. TCRdb's table, derived via immunoSEQ multiplex PCR, lists solely in-frame clones and lacks some. The data contain about 82,000 clones, over 70% of them singletons. The specimen comprised PBMCs, sampled before any cancer treatment. These TCRs come from a man aged 35 to 69 with stage II squamous cell lung carcinoma.

The chain recombines TRBV28 with TRBJ2-1, with 7 bases fitting TRBD1. The CDR3 runs to 15 residues. The V gene's germline CDR1 is MDHEN and CDR2 SYDVKM. The V gene end was trimmed by 3 bases and the J gene end by 4 bases; junction bases not matched to a gene: 6. CDR3 sequence reads: CASSFGQVSYNEQFF. CDR3 nucleotides: TGTGCCAGCAGTTTTGGACAGGTATCGTACAATGAGCAGTTCTTC.

The rearrangement joins TRBV4-3 to TRBJ1-6, with a weak D call TRBD1 (5 bases). Trimming stripped 2 bases from V and 9 bases from J, with 17 bases between. Germline CDR1 is LGHNA and CDR2 is YSLEER. This CDR3 has 16 amino acids. The CDR3 DNA reads as TGCGCCAGCAGCCAACACTTGGGGGTGGGGAGTTCACCCCTCCACTTT. The encoded protein is CASSQHLGVGSSPLHF.

The rearrangement links TRBV5-4 to TRBJ1-2; D perhaps matches TRBD1 (6 bases). This CDR3 has 14 residues. Between the trimmed V and J ends, which lost 4 bases and 7 bases, there was a span of 17 bases. CDR1 and CDR2 from the germline V gene are SGHNT and YYREEE (reference sequence). The CDR3 DNA reads as TGTGCCAGCAGCCCTACAGGGAGGGGAGGTGGCTACACCTTC. Protein product: CASSPTGRGGGYTF.

The chain couples TRBV5-1 to TRBJ2-7, with 9 nucleotides matching TRBD1. With V trimmed by 4 bases and J by 0 bases, 11 bases remained unmatched. The CDR3 runs 17 residues. CDR1 SGHRS and CDR2 YFSETQ come from the germline V gene. The CDR3 nucleotides read TGCGCCAGCAGCCCAATTACAGGGGGCCCTAGCTCCTACGAGCAGTACTTC. The encoded protein is CASSPITGGPSSYEQYF.

V and J are TRBV28 and TRBJ1-1; D gene ambiguous. Germline V gene sequence: CDR1 MDHEN, CDR2 SYDVKM. The CDR3 sequence is 11 residues long. V was shortened by 1 base and J by 8 bases, with 5 bases between the two germline ends. The CDR3 DNA sequence: TGTGCCAGCAGTTTATTTCCCGAAGCTTTCTTT. Its protein is CASSLFPEAFF.

This chain links TRBV14 with TRBJ2-7; 7 bases fit TRBD2. The germline V gene encodes CDR1 SGHDN and CDR2 FVKESK. This CDR3 is 15 amino acids long. The V gene end was trimmed by 4 bases and the J gene end by 4 bases; junction bases not matched to a gene: 10. CDR3 sequence: CASSPPRGSKYEQYF. DNA of the CDR3: TGTGCCAGCAGCCCCCCTCGCGGGAGTAAATACGAGCAGTACTTC.

V gene TRBV18 combines with J gene TRBJ1-1; 9 nucleotides agree with TRBD1. V dropped 5 bases and J dropped 6; count of bases not matched to a gene: 7. CDR1 and CDR2 from the germline V gene are KGHSH and LQKENI. The CDR3 length is 14 residues. The CDR3: CASSATGQGAEAFF. The DNA for the CDR3 is TGTGCCAGCTCAGCGACGGGACAGGGCGCTGAAGCTTTCTTT.

The CDR3 DNA sequence: TGTGCCAGCTCCCCAGGGGAGCAGTACTTC. Its translation is CASSPGEQYF. The chain employs TRBV18 and TRBJ2-7; D is perhaps TRBD1 (5 bases). V lost 6 bases and J lost 7, with 7 bases in between. The CDR3 has 10 amino acids. Germline V gene sequence: CDR1 KGHSH, CDR2 LQKENI. Full variable domain (outside the CDR3, taken from reference TRBV18 and TRBJ2-7): NAGVMQNPRHLVRRRGQEARLRCSPMKGHSHVYWYRQLPEEGLKFMVYLQKENIIDESGMPKERFSAEFPKEGPSILRIQQVVRGDSAAYFCASSPGEQYFGPGTRLTVT.

V usage is TRBV5-4 and J usage is TRBJ1-1, with 7 bases matching TRBD1. The CDR3 contains 17 residues. V gave up 4 bases and J gave up 0 bases; unmatched junction bases: 12. The germline CDR1 and CDR2 sequences are SGHNT and YYREEE (reference sequence). CDR3 DNA: TGTGCCAGCAGCCGGGGACAGATTGGGGCGATGAACACTGAAGCTTTCTTT. It is translated as CASSRGQIGAMNTEAFF.

Regarding this clone: Other DNA sequences in this specimen translate into the identical CDR3. This chain joins TRBV5-1 and TRBJ1-6; D possibly corresponds to TRBD1 (5 bases). V shed 4 bases and J shed 7 bases, with 12 bases lying between them. The CDR3 spans 14 residues. Germline V gene lookup returns CDR1 SGHRS and CDR2 YFSETQ. CDR3 in DNA: TGCGCCAGCAGCGGGGGACGGGGGAATTCACCCCTCCACTTT. This gives the protein CASSGGRGNSPLHF.

The gene calls are TRBV19 and TRBJ1-2, with 10 bases lining up with TRBD1. The CDR3 contains 14 residues. Germline V gene sequence: CDR1 LNHDA, CDR2 SQIVND (reference sequence). J lost 4 bases, V lost 4 bases, and 3 bases had no gene match. CDR3 sequence: CASSTGQGFYGYTF. The DNA for the CDR3 is TGTGCCAGTAGTACGGGACAGGGGTTCTATGGCTACACCTTC.

V gene TRBV7-2 combines with J gene TRBJ1-2; the match to TRBD1 covers 8 bases. This CDR3 is 14 amino acids long. The V and J ends lost 5 bases and 4 bases, in that order; junction bases with no gene match: 6. Germline-derived CDR1 and CDR2 are SGHTA and FQGNSA. The CDR3 loop reads CASSDRTGSYGYTF. As DNA, the CDR3 is TGTGCCAGCAGCGATAGGACAGGGAGCTATGGCTACACCTTC.

This chain uses TRBV7-9 with TRBJ2-5; weak D call: TRBD2 (5 bases). CDR1 is SEHNR and CDR2 is FQNEAQ in the germline V gene (reference sequence). With 3 bases removed from V and 4 bases from J, the gap between germline ends came to 12 bases. The CDR3 runs 14 residues. CDR3 region: CASSFFTGTETQYF. CDR3 bases: TGTGCCAGCAGCTTCTTTACGGGAACAGAGACCCAGTACTTC.

This chain uses TRBV4-1 with TRBJ2-7; TRBD1 is a possible D gene (5 bases). The V and J ends lost 4 bases and 5 bases respectively, with 12 bases between them. There are 13 residues in the CDR3. Germline V gene sequence: CDR1 MGHRA, CDR2 YSYEKL. As DNA, the CDR3 is TGCGCCAGCAGCCTAGGGGTCTGGAACGAGCAGTACTTC. Protein: CASSLGVWNEQYF.

This chain uses TRBV7-2 with TRBJ2-5; TRBD1 aligns across 9 bases. CDR3 length: 14 amino acids. Per the germline V gene, CDR1 is SGHTA and CDR2 is FQGNSA. J gave up 5 bases and V 4 bases, and 5 bases lay outside the gene matches. The CDR3 loop reads CASSWGQGWETQYF. DNA for the CDR3: TGTGCCAGCAGCTGGGGACAGGGCTGGGAGACCCAGTACTTC.

V and J are TRBV28 and TRBJ1-2; TRBD1 is a possible D gene (5 bases). Trimming took 2 bases from V and 4 from J, leaving 11 bases between them. CDR1 is MDHEN, CDR2 SYDVKM, per germline. This CDR3 is 14 amino acids long. DNA for the CDR3: TGTGCCAGCAGTTTAAGGGAGGGACCCTATGGCTACACCTTC. Amino acids: CASSLREGPYGYTF.

This chain uses TRBV30 with TRBJ1-5, with a tentative D call TRBD1 (5 bases). V lost 5 bases and J lost 4, with 15 bases in between. The CDR3 has 14 residues. Per germline, CDR1 GTSNPN and CDR2 SVGIG (reference sequence). CDR3 in DNA: TGTGCCTGGGCCCTTCAGGGTGGGAATCAGCCCCAGCATTTT. Translated: CAWALQGGNQPQHF.

CDR3 nucleotides: TGTGCCAGCAGTGAACAGGGACTCAGCAATCAGCCCCAGCATTTT. It specifies CASSEQGLSNQPQHF. The chain carries TRBV2 and TRBJ1-5; weak D call: TRBD1 (5 bases). Per germline, CDR1 SNHLY and CDR2 FYNNEI. Trimming removed 2 bases from V and 1 base from J, with 9 bases in between. The CDR3 consists of 15 residues.

This clone has just a few counts. The V and J genes are TRBV27 and TRBJ2-1, with TRBD2 matching 10 bases. From germline, CDR1 is MNHEY and CDR2 SMNVEV (reference sequence). V shed 5 bases, J shed 9 bases, and the junction held 13 bases outside the gene matches. The CDR3 runs to 16 residues. This CDR3 is CASSPYQLAGGFEQFF. DNA for the CDR3: TGTGCCAGCAGTCCTTACCAGTTAGCGGGAGGCTTTGAGCAGTTCTTC.

The chain recombines TRBV7-9 with TRBJ2-3; D is undetermined. The ends were cut back, 5 bases at V and 5 bases at J, with 17 bases in the middle. Germline V gives CDR1 SEHNR, CDR2 FQNEAQ (reference sequence). CDR3 length equals 15 residues. CDR3 nucleotide sequence: TGTGCCAGCAGCCCTGTTCGCGCCACGGGAGATACGCAGTATTTT. It yields the protein CASSPVRATGDTQYF.